This T cell receptor (beta chain) comes out of a study of technical replicates of blood from a handful of donors. Germline loops: CDR1 MNHEY, CDR2 SVGAGI. V shed 0 bases and J 9 bases; nucleotides not matched to a gene: 4. This CDR3 region has 14 residues. Assay used: immunoSEQ multiplex PCR; TCRdb lists only in-frame clones, some missing. Of about 83,000 clones in the sample, around 95% are singletons; the top ten hold about 0.22%. This TCR came from a human donor in good health. Source material: T cells isolated from PBMCs. V gene TRBV6-5 combines with J gene TRBJ2-5, with 10 bases that match TRBD2. The CDR3 sequence: CASSYSLTSGAQYF. DNA of the CDR3: TGTGCCAGCAGTTACTCGCTTACTAGCGGGGCCCAGTACTTC.